The 26 T cell receptor beta chains given below trace back to one sample, sequenced in a study of blood T cell repertoires in COVID-19. TCRdb's copy holds only in-frame clones and misses some; the assay was immunoSEQ multiplex PCR. The sample includes more than 95,000 clones, 80% to 90% seen only once; the top ten take around 14%. The sample was peripheral blood. All receptors derive from a man aged 45-65 years with acute or convalescent COVID-19.

V usage is TRBV20-1 and J usage is TRBJ2-2; 9 positions agree with TRBD2. Trimming at V came to 3 bases and at J to 6 bases, leaving 2 bases not matched to a gene. Per the germline V gene, CDR1 is DFQATT and CDR2 is SNEGSKA (reference sequence). The CDR3 is 13 amino acids. The CDR3 protein is CSASRLAAGELFF. CDR3 in DNA: TGCAGTGCTAGTCGACTAGCGGCCGGGGAGCTGTTTTTT.

Only one count was recorded for this clone. The chain couples TRBV19 to TRBJ1-6; D is undetermined. Between the trimmed V and J ends, which lost 2 bases and 4 bases, there was a span of 6 bases. The CDR3 runs 14 residues. Germline V CDR1 and CDR2: LNHDA, SQIVND (reference sequence). The chain's CDR3 is CASSIQVYNSPLHF. The DNA of the CDR3 is TGTGCCAGTAGTATACAGGTTTATAATTCACCCCTCCACTTT.

This chain joins TRBV7-8 and TRBJ2-2, with TRBD2 identical over 9 bases. Trimming took 5 bases from V and 1 from J; bases not matched to a gene: 2. Germline V gene sequence: CDR1 SGHVS, CDR2 FQNEAQ. This CDR3 has 15 residues. For the CDR3, the DNA is TGTGCCAGCAGCCGACTAGCGGTGAACACCGGGGAGCTGTTTTTT. Its protein is CASSRLAVNTGELFF.

Turning to this clone: This same CDR3 is encoded by further DNA sequences in the sample. The gene calls are TRBV28 and TRBJ2-7, with a tentative D call TRBD2 (6 bases). CDR3 size: 12 residues. Between the trimmed V and J ends, which lost 5 bases and 5 bases, there was a span of 10 bases. Germline V gene sequence: CDR1 MDHEN, CDR2 SYDVKM. In DNA form, the CDR3 reads TGTGCCAGCAGTGAGGGGAGGCACGAGCAGTACTTC. Amino acid sequence: CASSEGRHEQYF.

This chain links TRBV18 with TRBJ2-5; 9 bases map to TRBD2. V was clipped by 0 bases and J by 3 bases; unmatched bases: 5. The CDR3 runs to 16 residues. CDR1 KGHSH and CDR2 LQKENI come from the germline V gene. The CDR3 DNA follows: TGTGCCAGCTCACCACCGGGCGGGAGGGCCAAAGAGACCCAGTACTTC. Translating gives CASSPPGGRAKETQYF.

This sequence joins TRBV6-5 and TRBJ2-1, with TRBD1 matching over 8 bases. The CDR3 is made up of 13 amino acids. Germline trimming cut 0 bases from V and 12 bases from J; bases unmatched to any gene: 4. Germline CDR1 MNHEY, CDR2 SVGAGI. The CDR3 reads CASSYSTGEGQFF. As DNA, the CDR3 is TGTGCCAGCAGTTACTCGACAGGGGAAGGGCAGTTCTTC.

The rearrangement uses TRBV18 and TRBJ1-6; 7 bases are a match to TRBD1. This CDR3 comprises 15 residues. With V trimmed by 5 bases and J by 7 bases, 8 bases remained unmatched. Germline V gene sequence: CDR1 KGHSH, CDR2 LQKENI. CDR3: CASSARDSFNSPLHF. The DNA for the CDR3 is TGTGCCAGCTCAGCTCGGGACAGTTTCAATTCACCCCTCCACTTT.

The chain links TRBV14 to TRBJ1-6; a possible D gene is TRBD1 (6 bases). The CDR3 contains 16 residues. V was pared by 6 bases and J by 1 base, with 13 bases between. CDR1 is SGHDN and CDR2 is FVKESK in the germline V gene. The CDR3 spells CASSHTGISYNSPLHF. The DNA for the CDR3 is TGTGCCAGCAGTCATACAGGGATTTCCTATAATTCACCCCTCCACTTT. Full variable domain (remainder filled in from reference TRBV14 and TRBJ1-6): EAGVTQFPSHSVIEKGQTVTLRCDPISGHDNLYWYRRVMGKEIKFLLHFVKESKQDESGMPNNRFLAERTGGTYSTLKVQPAELEDSGVYFCASSHTGISYNSPLHFGNGTRLTVT.

V usage is TRBV24-1 and J usage is TRBJ1-2; TRBD1 matches 9 bases. The V and J ends lost 2 bases and 4 bases, in that order; junction bases with no gene match: 7. Germline values: CDR1 KGHDR, CDR2 SFDVKD. The CDR3 is made up of 16 amino acids. DNA for the CDR3: TGTGCCACCAGTGATTCTCGGACAGGGGTGACCTATGGCTACACCTTC. Amino acid sequence: CATSDSRTGVTYGYTF.

The chain recombines TRBV6-5 with TRBJ2-1; 9 nucleotides line up with TRBD1. The CDR3 has 15 residues. The ends lost 3 bases at V and 3 bases at J; junction bases unmatched: 3. Germline V gene sequence: CDR1 MNHEY, CDR2 SVGAGI. The CDR3 here is CASSYEGQGYNEQFF. Here the CDR3 DNA reads TGTGCCAGCAGTTATGAGGGACAGGGCTACAATGAGCAGTTCTTC.

The rearrangement uses TRBV6-2 or TRBV6-3 and TRBJ2-7, with 8 bases that match TRBD1. The CDR3 is made up of 14 amino acids. Germline V CDR1 and CDR2: MNHEY, SVGEGT. V lost 4 bases to trimming and J lost 1 base; unmatched junction nucleotides: 3. CDR3 coding DNA: TGTGCCAGCAGTTCTTGGACAGGGTCCTACGAGCAGTACTTC. Translating it yields CASSSWTGSYEQYF.

This clone has just one count. The chain is built from TRBV19 and TRBJ1-4; maybe TRBD1 (6 bases). The CDR3 consists of 15 residues. V dropped 6 bases and J dropped 7 bases, with 18 bases sitting between them. Germline values: CDR1 LNHDA, CDR2 SQIVND (reference sequence). CDR3: CASSKAGARFEKLFF. The CDR3 DNA is TGTGCCAGTAGCAAAGCGGGGGCTCGGTTTGAAAAACTGTTTTTT.

This sequence joins TRBV30 and TRBJ2-1; 8 bases line up with TRBD2. Germline V CDR1 and CDR2: GTSNPN, SVGIG (reference sequence). The CDR3 runs to 15 residues. V gave up 0 bases and J gave up 5 bases; unmatched junction bases: 6. This CDR3 is CAWSVAGGVHNEQFF. CDR3 bases: TGTGCCTGGAGTGTTGCGGGGGGAGTGCACAATGAGCAGTTCTTC.

The V and J genes are TRBV9 and TRBJ2-1; D is undetermined. This CDR3 contains 16 residues. V was trimmed by 0 bases and J by 6 bases, leaving 16 bases between them. Germline values: CDR1 SGDLS, CDR2 YYNGEE. The CDR3 bases are TGTGCCAGCAGCGTAGGGCAAGGAACAGATGGCAATGAGCAGTTCTTC. Protein product: CASSVGQGTDGNEQFF.

As for this clone: Additional DNA sequences in this sample encode the identical CDR3. The rearrangement joins TRBV19 to TRBJ2-7; unclear D gene. The CDR3 totals 14 residues. V lost 3 bases to trimming and J lost 0 bases, with 9 bases between them. The germline V gene has CDR1 LNHDA and CDR2 SQIVND (reference sequence). CDR3 amino acids: CASSIAGDSYEQYF. In nucleotides, the CDR3 is TGTGCCAGTAGTATCGCAGGTGACTCCTACGAGCAGTACTTC.

This clone occurred once. The chain employs TRBV6-5 and TRBJ1-2; 7 nucleotides agree with TRBD1. This CDR3 contains 13 residues. Per germline, CDR1 MNHEY and CDR2 SVGAGI. J lost 8 bases, V lost 4 bases, and 7 bases had no gene match. In DNA form, the CDR3 reads TGTGCCAGCAGTTGGAAGGGGGCGGGCGGCTACACCTTC. Translating gives CASSWKGAGGYTF.

V and J are TRBV11-2 and TRBJ1-1; D remains ambiguous. Trimming shortened V by 2 bases and J by 1 base, and 5 bases separated the two germline ends. The germline V gene encodes CDR1 SGHAT and CDR2 FQNNGV. The CDR3 covers 13 residues. CDR3 nucleotide sequence: TGTGCCAGCAGCTTAAACAGGAACACTGAAGCTTTCTTT. Its translation is CASSLNRNTEAFF.

J is TRBJ2-2 and V is TRBV12-3 or TRBV12-4; perhaps TRBD2 as D (5 bases). V lost 6 bases to trimming and J lost 8 bases, with 10 bases between them. The CDR3 sequence is 12 residues long. The CDR3 bases are TGTGCCAGCAGCTCTTCGGGGGGGGAGCTGTTTTTT. It encodes CASSSSGGELFF.

In DNA, the CDR3 is TGTGCCAGCAGCGGCCGGGACAGGGGATTTACACCCCTCCACTTT. Its protein is CASSGRDRGFTPLHF. The rearrangement links TRBV9 to TRBJ1-6, with 10 bases fitting TRBD1. The length of the CDR3 is 15 residues. Germline CDR1 SGDLS, CDR2 YYNGEE. The ends lost 3 bases at V and 11 bases at J; junction bases unmatched: 8.

The chain couples TRBV28 to TRBJ2-3; TRBD2 matches at 10 bases. From germline, CDR1 is MDHEN and CDR2 SYDVKM. CDR3 length: 16 residues. J was trimmed by 4 bases and V by 2 bases; bases with no gene match: 6. The CDR3 loop reads CASSLPLAGVADTQYF. Here the CDR3 DNA reads TGTGCCAGCAGTTTACCGCTAGCGGGAGTAGCAGATACGCAGTATTTT.

The genes are TRBV2 and TRBJ2-1; D gene uncertain. The germline V gene has CDR1 SNHLY and CDR2 FYNNEI. V lost 6 bases and J 4 bases, leaving 16 bases between the germline ends. The CDR3 contains 15 residues. The CDR3 DNA follows: TGTGCCAGCAGATCTGCCGACAACCTTTACAATGAGCAGTTCTTC. Its protein is CASRSADNLYNEQFF.

This rearrangement joins TRBV19 to TRBJ2-7, with 9 bases fitting TRBD1. The CDR3 has 15 amino acids. J gave up 3 bases and V 7 bases, and 10 bases lay outside the gene matches. Germline values: CDR1 LNHDA, CDR2 SQIVND (reference sequence). The CDR3 DNA reads TGTGCCAGTACCTTCAGTGGGACAGGGATCTACGAGCAGTACTTC. This codes for CASTFSGTGIYEQYF.

This rearrangement joins TRBV24-1 to TRBJ2-5; 7 nucleotides line up with TRBD2. The CDR3 length is 16 residues. From germline, CDR1 is KGHDR and CDR2 SFDVKD. The junction had 9 bases not matched to a gene; V was cut back by 1 base and J by 5 bases. The CDR3 region is CATSDFPSAGWETQYF. The CDR3 nucleotides are TGTGCCACCAGTGATTTCCCCTCAGCGGGATGGGAGACCCAGTACTTC.

V and J are TRBV19 and TRBJ2-1, with 12 bases matching TRBD1. V gave up 5 bases and J gave up 6 bases; unmatched junction bases: 20. This CDR3 has 20 residues. Germline CDR1 and CDR2: LNHDA and SQIVND (reference sequence). CDR3 sequence: CASSPGTGGEVAGHGNEQFF. As DNA, the CDR3 is TGTGCCAGTAGTCCTGGGACAGGGGGCGAGGTAGCGGGACACGGCAATGAGCAGTTCTTC.

The V call is TRBV5-1, the J call TRBJ2-7; unclear D gene. Trimming cost V 2 bases and J 6 bases, with 15 bases left between them. From germline, CDR1 is SGHRS and CDR2 YFSETQ. The length of the CDR3 is 14 residues. DNA for the CDR3: TGCGCCAGCAGCTTAGGTCAGGTGGCCGGCGAGCAGTACTTC. Protein product: CASSLGQVAGEQYF.

The rearrangement links TRBV6-2 or TRBV6-3 to TRBJ2-3; TRBD1 agrees at 7 bases. V lost 5 bases and J lost 2; bases outside the gene matches: 7. There are 15 residues in the CDR3. Germline assignment: CDR1 MNHEY and CDR2 SVGEGT. The DNA for the CDR3 is TGTGCCAGCAGTCAATCCGGGACAGACACAGATACGCAGTATTTT. It specifies CASSQSGTDTDTQYF.